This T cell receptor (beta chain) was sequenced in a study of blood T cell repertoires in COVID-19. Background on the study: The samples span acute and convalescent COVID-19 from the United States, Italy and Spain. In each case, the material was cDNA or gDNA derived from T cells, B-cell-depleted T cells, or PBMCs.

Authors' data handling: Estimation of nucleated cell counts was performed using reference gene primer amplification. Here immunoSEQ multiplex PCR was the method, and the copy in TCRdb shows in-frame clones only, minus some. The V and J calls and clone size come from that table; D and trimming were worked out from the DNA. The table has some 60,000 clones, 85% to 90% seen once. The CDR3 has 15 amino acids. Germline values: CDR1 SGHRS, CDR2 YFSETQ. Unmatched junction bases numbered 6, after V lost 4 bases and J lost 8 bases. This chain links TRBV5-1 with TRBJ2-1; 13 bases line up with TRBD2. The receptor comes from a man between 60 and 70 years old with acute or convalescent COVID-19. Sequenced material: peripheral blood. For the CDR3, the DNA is TGCGCCAGCAGCGACGGACTAGCGGGAGTCCATGAGCAGTTCTTC. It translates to CASSDGLAGVHEQFF.